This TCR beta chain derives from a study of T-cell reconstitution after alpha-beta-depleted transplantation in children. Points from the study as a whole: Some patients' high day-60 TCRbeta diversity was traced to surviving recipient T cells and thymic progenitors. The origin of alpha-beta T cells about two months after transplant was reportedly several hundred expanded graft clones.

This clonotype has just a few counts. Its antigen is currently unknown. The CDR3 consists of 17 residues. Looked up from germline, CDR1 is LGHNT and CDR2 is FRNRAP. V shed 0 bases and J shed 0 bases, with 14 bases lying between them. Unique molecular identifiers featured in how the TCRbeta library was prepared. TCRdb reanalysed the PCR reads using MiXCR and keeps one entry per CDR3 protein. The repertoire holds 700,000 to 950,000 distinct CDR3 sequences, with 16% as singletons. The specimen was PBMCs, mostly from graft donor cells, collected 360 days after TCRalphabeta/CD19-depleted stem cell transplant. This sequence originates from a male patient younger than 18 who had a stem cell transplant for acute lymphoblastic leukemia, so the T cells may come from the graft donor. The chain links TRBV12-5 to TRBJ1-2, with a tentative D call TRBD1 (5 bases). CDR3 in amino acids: CASGLVLGDRSNYGYTF. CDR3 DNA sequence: TGTGCTAGTGGTTTGGTACTAGGAGACAGATCTAACTATGGCTACACCTTC.